This T cell receptor beta chain was sequenced for a study of T cell responses to AZD1222 COVID-19 vaccine. Overall study results and limits: Recipients of two AZD1222 doses showed rising Spike-specific TCR breadth and depth. Spike regions recognized by vaccine-associated CD4 TCRs spanned the protein, led by 160-218 and 743-854. Nearly half of spike-specific TCRs reportedly target variant regions that are unmutated in the B.1.351 and B.1.1.7 variants.

Libraries were prepared by immunoSEQ multiplex PCR; TCRdb keeps only in-frame clonotypes and omits some of them. The sample shows approximately 170,000 clones, around 85% of them seen only once. Notes on this clone: No antigen is known for it.

The specimen comprised peripheral blood, sampled 28 days after the second AZD1222 dose. The source is an adult who received the AZD1222 COVID-19 vaccine.

CDR3 DNA sequence: TGTGCCAGCAGCTCCCAGGACAGAGGTACTGAAGCTTTCTTT. Translating it yields CASSSQDRGTEAFF. The J gene is TRBJ1-1, the V gene TRBV11-2, with a weak D call TRBD1 (6 bases). V was shortened by 4 bases and J by 5 bases, with 14 bases between the two germline ends. In germline, CDR1 is SGHAT, CDR2 FQNNGV. This CDR3 spans 14 amino acids.